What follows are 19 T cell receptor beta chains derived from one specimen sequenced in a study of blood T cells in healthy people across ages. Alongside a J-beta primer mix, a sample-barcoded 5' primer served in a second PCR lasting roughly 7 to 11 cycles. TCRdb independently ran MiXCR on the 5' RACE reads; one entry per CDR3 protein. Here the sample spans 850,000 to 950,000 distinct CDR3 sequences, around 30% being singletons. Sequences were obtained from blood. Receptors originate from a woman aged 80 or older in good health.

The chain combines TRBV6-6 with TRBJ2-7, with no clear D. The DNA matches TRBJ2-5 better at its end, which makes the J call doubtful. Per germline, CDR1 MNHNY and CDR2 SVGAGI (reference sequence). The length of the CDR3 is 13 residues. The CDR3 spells CASSYPMGETQYF. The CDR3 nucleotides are TGTGCCAGCAGTTACCCCATGGGAGAGACCCAGTACTTC.

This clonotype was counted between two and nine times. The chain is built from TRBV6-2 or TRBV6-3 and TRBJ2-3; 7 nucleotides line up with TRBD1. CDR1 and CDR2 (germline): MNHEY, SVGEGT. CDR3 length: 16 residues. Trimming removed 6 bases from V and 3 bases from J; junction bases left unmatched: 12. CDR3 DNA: TGTGCCAGCAGGAGACTACAGGGGATTGAAACAGATACGCAGTATTTT. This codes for CASRRLQGIETDTQYF.

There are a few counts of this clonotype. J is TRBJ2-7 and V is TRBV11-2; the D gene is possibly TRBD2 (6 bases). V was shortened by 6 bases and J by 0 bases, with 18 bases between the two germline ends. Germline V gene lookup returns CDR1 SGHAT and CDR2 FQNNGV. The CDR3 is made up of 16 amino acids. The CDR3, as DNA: TGTGCCAGCAGGCAACCTGGGGCGGGGAGCTCCTACGAGCAGTACTTC. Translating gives CASRQPGAGSSYEQYF.

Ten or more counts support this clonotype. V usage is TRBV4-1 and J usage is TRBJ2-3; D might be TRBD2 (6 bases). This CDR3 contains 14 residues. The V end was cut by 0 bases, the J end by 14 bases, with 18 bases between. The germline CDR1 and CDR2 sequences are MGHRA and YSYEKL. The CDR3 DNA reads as TGCGCCAGCAGCCAAGATCCAGCGGAGGGGTGTGTGTATTTT. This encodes CASSQDPAEGCVYF.

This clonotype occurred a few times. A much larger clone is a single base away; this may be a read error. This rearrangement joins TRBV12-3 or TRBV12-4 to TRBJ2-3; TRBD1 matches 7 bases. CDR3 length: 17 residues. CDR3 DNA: TGTGCCGGCAGTCCCAAAACAGGGGTCTTTAGCACAGATACGCAGTATTTT. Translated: CAGSPKTGVFSTDTQYF.

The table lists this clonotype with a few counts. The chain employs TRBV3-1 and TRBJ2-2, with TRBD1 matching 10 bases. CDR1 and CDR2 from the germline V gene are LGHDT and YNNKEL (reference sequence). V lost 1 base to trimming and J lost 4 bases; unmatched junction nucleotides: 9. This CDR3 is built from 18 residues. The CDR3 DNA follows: TGTGCCAGCAGCCAAGCTTTTCGACAGGGGGCGGCCACCGGGGAGCTGTTTTTT. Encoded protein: CASSQAFRQGAATGELFF.

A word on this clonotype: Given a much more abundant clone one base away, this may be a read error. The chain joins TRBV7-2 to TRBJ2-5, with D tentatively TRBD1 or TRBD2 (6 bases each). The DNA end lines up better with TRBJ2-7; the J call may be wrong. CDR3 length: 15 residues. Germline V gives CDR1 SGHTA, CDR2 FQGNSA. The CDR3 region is CAGRLGWGPVYEQYF. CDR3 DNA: TGTGCCGGCAGACTAGGGTGGGGGCCCGTCTACGAGCAGTACTTC.

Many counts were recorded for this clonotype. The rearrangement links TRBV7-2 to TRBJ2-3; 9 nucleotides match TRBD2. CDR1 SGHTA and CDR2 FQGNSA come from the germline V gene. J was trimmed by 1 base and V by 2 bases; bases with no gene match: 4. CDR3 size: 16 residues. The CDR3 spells CASSLNAGGGTDTQYF. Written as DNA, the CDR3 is TGTGCCAGCAGCTTAAACGCGGGGGGGGGCACAGATACGCAGTATTTT.

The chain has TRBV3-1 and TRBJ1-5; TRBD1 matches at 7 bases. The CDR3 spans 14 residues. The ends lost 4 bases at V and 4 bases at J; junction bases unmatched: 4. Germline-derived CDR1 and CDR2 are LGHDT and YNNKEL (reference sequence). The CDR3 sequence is CASSPYRGNQPQHF. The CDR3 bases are TGTGCCAGCAGCCCTTACAGGGGAAATCAGCCCCAGCATTTT. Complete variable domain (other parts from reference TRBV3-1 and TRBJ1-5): DTAVSQTPKYLVTQMGNDKSIKCEQNLGHDTMYWYKQDSKKFLKIMFSYNNKELIINETVPNRFSPKSPDKAHLNLHINSLELGDSAVYFCASSPYRGNQPQHFGDGTRLSIL.

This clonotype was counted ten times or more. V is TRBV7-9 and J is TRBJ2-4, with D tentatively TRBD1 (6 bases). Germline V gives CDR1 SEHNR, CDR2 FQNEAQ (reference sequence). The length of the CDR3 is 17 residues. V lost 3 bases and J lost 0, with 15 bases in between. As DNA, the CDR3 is TGTGCCAGCAGCTTTTATGGCAGGGGAGAAGCCAAAAACATTCAGTACTTC. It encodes CASSFYGRGEAKNIQYF.

DNA for the CDR3: TGCAGCGTTGAGATTAGAAACACCATATATTTT. Translation: CSVEIRNTIYF. The chain has TRBV29-1 and TRBJ1-3; no clear D gene. V lost 3 bases, J lost 5 bases, and 5 bases lay in between. Germline CDR1 is SQVTM and CDR2 is ANQGSEA. The CDR3 is 11 residues long.

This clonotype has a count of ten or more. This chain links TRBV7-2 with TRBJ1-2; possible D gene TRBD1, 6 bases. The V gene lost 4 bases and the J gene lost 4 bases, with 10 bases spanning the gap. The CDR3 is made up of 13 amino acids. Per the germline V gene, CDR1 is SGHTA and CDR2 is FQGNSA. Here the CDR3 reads CASSSRDTYGYTF. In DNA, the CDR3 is TGTGCCAGCAGCTCCCGGGACACCTATGGCTACACCTTC. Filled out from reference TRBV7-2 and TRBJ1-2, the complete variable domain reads GAGVSQSPSNKVTEKGKDVELRCDPISGHTALYWYRQSLGQGLEFLIYFQGNSAPDKSGLPSDRFSAERTGGSVSTLTIQRTQQEDSAVYLCASSSRDTYGYTFGSGTRLTVV.

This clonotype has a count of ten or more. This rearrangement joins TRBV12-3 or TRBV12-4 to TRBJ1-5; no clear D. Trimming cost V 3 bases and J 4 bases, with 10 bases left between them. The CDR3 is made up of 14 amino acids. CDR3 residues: CASSLGGRNQPQHF. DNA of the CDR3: TGTGCCAGCAGTTTGGGCGGGCGGAATCAGCCCCAGCATTTT.

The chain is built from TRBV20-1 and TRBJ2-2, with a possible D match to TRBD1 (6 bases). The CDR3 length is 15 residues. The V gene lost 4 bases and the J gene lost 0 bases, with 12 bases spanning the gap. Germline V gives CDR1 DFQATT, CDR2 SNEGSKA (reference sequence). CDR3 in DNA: TGCAGTGCTACCCACAGGGTGGCGAACACCGGGGAGCTGTTTTTT. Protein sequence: CSATHRVANTGELFF.

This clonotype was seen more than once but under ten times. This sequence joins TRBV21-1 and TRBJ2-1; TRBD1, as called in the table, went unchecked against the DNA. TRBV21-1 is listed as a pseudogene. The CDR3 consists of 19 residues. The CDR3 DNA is TGTGCCAGCAGCGAGATAATTTCAGGGGGAAAGAAGATAACCTACGAGCAGTTCTTC. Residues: CASSEIISGGKKITYEQFF.

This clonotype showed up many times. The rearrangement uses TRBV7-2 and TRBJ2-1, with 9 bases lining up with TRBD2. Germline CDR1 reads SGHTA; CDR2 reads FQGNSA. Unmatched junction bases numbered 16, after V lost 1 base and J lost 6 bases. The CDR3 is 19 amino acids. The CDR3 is CASSLVGAGGLPRANEQFF. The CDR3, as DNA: TGTGCCAGCAGCTTAGTAGGAGCGGGGGGCCTACCGAGGGCCAATGAGCAGTTCTTC.

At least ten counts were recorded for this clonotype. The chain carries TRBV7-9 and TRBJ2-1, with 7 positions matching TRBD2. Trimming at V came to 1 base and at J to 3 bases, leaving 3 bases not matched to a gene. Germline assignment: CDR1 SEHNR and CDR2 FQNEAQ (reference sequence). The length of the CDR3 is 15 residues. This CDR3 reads CASSLVRTSYNEQFF. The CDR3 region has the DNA TGTGCCAGCAGCTTAGTACGGACTAGCTACAATGAGCAGTTCTTC.

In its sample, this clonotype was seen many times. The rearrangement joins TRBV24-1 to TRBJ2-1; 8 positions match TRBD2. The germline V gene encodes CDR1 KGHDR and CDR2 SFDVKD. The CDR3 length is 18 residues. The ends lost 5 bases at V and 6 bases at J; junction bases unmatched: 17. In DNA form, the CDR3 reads TGTGCCACCAGTGGCCGGGGGGGGGTGGACGGAAGAGCCAATGAGCAGTTCTTC. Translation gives CATSGRGGVDGRANEQFF.

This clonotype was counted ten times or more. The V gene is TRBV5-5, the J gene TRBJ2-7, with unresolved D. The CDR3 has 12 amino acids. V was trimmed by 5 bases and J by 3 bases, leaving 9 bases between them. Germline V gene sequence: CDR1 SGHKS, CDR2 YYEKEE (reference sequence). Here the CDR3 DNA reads TGTGCCAGCAGGTACCTGGGCTACGAGCAGTACTTC. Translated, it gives CASRYLGYEQYF.